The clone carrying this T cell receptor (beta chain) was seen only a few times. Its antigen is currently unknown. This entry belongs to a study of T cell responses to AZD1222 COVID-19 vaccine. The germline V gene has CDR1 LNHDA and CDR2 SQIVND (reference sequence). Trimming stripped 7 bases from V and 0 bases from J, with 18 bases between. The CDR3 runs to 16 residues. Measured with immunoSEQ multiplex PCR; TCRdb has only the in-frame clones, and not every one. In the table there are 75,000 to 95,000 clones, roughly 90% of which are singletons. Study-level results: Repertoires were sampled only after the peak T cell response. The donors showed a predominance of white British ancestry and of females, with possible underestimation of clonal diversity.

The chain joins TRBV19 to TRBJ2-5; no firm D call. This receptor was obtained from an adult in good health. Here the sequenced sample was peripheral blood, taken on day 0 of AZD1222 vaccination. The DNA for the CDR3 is TGTGCCAGTACTAAAAACCGTGGGGTGGACCAAGAGACCCAGTACTTC. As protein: CASTKNRGVDQETQYF. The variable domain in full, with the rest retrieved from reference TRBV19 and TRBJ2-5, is DGGITQSPKYLFRKEGQNVTLSCEQNLNHDAMYWYRQDPGQGLRLIYYSQIVNDFQKGDIAEGYSVSREKKESFPLTVTSAQKNPTAFYLCASTKNRGVDQETQYFGPGTRLLVL.